The 12 T cell receptor beta chains reported below all come from one sample, sequenced in a study of blood T cell repertoires in COVID-19. The repertoire was sequenced with immunoSEQ multiplex PCR; TCRdb's copy has only in-frame clones and lacks some. The sample carries over 150,000 clones, around 83% recorded once. The material sequenced was PBMCs or T cells enriched from blood (not recorded which). The receptors stem from a man aged 35-49 years who had recovered from COVID-19.

The chain couples TRBV5-1 to TRBJ2-3; 11 bases map to TRBD2. This CDR3 spans 14 amino acids. V was pared by 1 base and J by 5 bases, with 0 bases of the junction left unmatched. Germline V CDR1 and CDR2: SGHRS, YFSETQ. CDR3 sequence reads: CASSLTSGGDTQYF. The CDR3 DNA reads TGCGCCAGCAGCTTGACTAGCGGGGGAGATACGCAGTATTTT.

The V and J genes are TRBV9 and TRBJ1-2, with TRBD1 matching 7 bases. With 3 bases clipped from V and 7 bases from J, the junction kept 6 bases outside the gene matches. This CDR3 has 13 residues. Per the germline V gene, CDR1 is SGDLS and CDR2 is YYNGEE. CDR3 loop: CASSGSGTVGYTF. DNA of the CDR3: TGTGCCAGCAGCGGTTCCGGGACAGTTGGCTACACCTTC.

The chain couples TRBV10-3 to TRBJ1-1; D perhaps matches TRBD1 (6 bases). Deletions cut 0 bases from V and 7 bases from J, with 12 bases between. CDR1 and CDR2 from the germline V gene are ENHRY and SYGVKD. This CDR3 has 14 amino acids. The CDR3 protein is CAISESGAIGEAFF. For the CDR3, the DNA is TGTGCCATCAGTGAGTCGGGGGCCATCGGTGAAGCTTTCTTT.

The rearrangement uses TRBV19 and TRBJ1-1; 9 bases match TRBD1. Germline values: CDR1 LNHDA, CDR2 SQIVND (reference sequence). This CDR3 has 12 residues. V was clipped by 6 bases and J by 10 bases; unmatched bases: 6. The CDR3 reads CASSTGGRRAFF. In DNA, the CDR3 is TGTGCCAGTAGCACAGGGGGCAGGAGAGCTTTCTTT.

In this sample, this clone turned up a few times. For the CDR3, the DNA is TGTGCCAGCAGTGACCGGGACAGGGCATCTGGAAACACCATATATTTT. Amino acids: CASSDRDRASGNTIYF. This sequence joins TRBV28 and TRBJ1-3; 9 nucleotides line up with TRBD1. CDR3 length equals 16 residues. V was pared by 5 bases and J by 1 base, with 6 bases of the junction left unmatched. The germline gives CDR1 MDHEN, CDR2 SYDVKM.

J is TRBJ1-1 and V is TRBV6-6; 10 nucleotides agree with TRBD1. The germline V gene has CDR1 MNHNY and CDR2 SVGAGI (reference sequence). The CDR3 extends over 13 amino acids. J was trimmed by 5 bases and V by 7 bases; bases with no gene match: 4. CDR3 sequence reads: CASIRDRGTEAFF. DNA for the CDR3: TGTGCCAGCATACGGGACAGGGGTACTGAAGCTTTCTTT.

The rearrangement uses TRBV29-1 and TRBJ2-5; possibly TRBD2 for D (6 bases). The CDR3 has 14 residues. Between the trimmed V and J ends, which lost 0 bases and 6 bases, there was a span of 14 bases. Germline CDR1 SQVTM, CDR2 ANQGSEA. CDR3 bases: TGCAGCGTTGAAGATCCCGGTAGCGGACAGACCCAGTACTTC. Its translation: CSVEDPGSGQTQYF.

V usage is TRBV7-9 and J usage is TRBJ1-1, with 8 bases fitting TRBD1. J lost 1 base, V lost 4 bases, and 5 bases had no gene match. CDR3 length equals 15 residues. Germline assignment: CDR1 SEHNR and CDR2 FQNEAQ (reference sequence). This CDR3 reads CASSSTGTGNTEAFF. The CDR3 DNA reads TGTGCCAGCAGCTCTACCGGGACAGGGAACACTGAAGCTTTCTTT.

The table lists this clone with a few counts. The chain carries TRBV27 and TRBJ2-7, with TRBD1 matching over 7 bases. The V gene's germline CDR1 is MNHEY and CDR2 SMNVEV (reference sequence). With 4 bases clipped from V and 6 bases from J, the junction kept 9 bases outside the gene matches. CDR3 length: 14 residues. The CDR3, as DNA: TGTGCCAGCAGTTATAATGACAGGGTAATCGAGCAGTACTTC. Its protein product is CASSYNDRVIEQYF.

The J gene is TRBJ1-1, the V gene TRBV28; TRBD1 matches at 9 bases. Germline CDR1 is MDHEN and CDR2 is SYDVKM. This CDR3 region has 17 residues. V shed 6 bases and J 4 bases; nucleotides not matched to a gene: 15. Written as DNA, the CDR3 is TGTGCCAGCAGCACAACAGGGGGCGGTCCTCGATTCACTGAAGCTTTCTTT. This gives the protein CASSTTGGGPRFTEAFF.

The rearrangement links TRBV30 to TRBJ2-7; 8 bases are shared with TRBD1. The CDR3 spans 14 residues. The germline V gene encodes CDR1 GTSNPN and CDR2 SVGIG (reference sequence). Trimming took 4 bases from V and 2 from J; bases not matched to a gene: 7. CDR3: CAWKSPGQAYEQYF. In nucleotides, the CDR3 is TGTGCCTGGAAAAGTCCGGGACAGGCCTACGAGCAGTACTTC. Full variable domain (outside the CDR3, taken from reference TRBV30 and TRBJ2-7): SQTIHQWPATLVQPVGSPLSLECTVEGTSNPNLYWYRQAAGRGLQLLFYSVGIGQISSEVPQNLSASRPQDRQFILSSKKLLLSDSGFYLCAWKSPGQAYEQYFGPGTRLTVT.

The rearrangement joins TRBV18 to TRBJ1-6; D gene ambiguous. The CDR3 consists of 12 residues. V gave up 3 bases and J gave up 10 bases, with 7 bases separating them. Germline V lookup: CDR1 KGHSH, CDR2 LQKENI. The DNA for the CDR3 is TGTGCCAGCTCACCCCCGGGATCACCCCTCCACTTT. Amino acid sequence: CASSPPGSPLHF.